This T cell receptor beta chain originates from a study of T cell repertoires in cytomegalovirus infection. Whole-study findings and limits: Cumulative frequency of public TCR beta families picked out carriers of CMV plus the relevant HLA.

In this sample, this clonotype turned up a few times. The antigen is undetermined. TCRdb reprocessed the reads with MiXCR, giving one entry per CDR3 protein. The data contain just under 300,000 distinct CDR3 sequences, around 9.1% of them seen just once; the ten biggest clones take up around 2.5%. V trimming: 5 bases; J trimming: 9 bases; junction bases outside the gene matches: 6. The CDR3 length is 13 residues. Germline loops: CDR1 SGHTA, CDR2 FQGTGA. The rearrangement joins TRBV7-3 to TRBJ2-1; TRBD2 aligns across 8 bases. This TCR derives from a human donor in good health (CMV status not recorded). Some clones in this sample may be carry-over from other donors' samples. The sequencing input was PBMCs. CDR3 sequence reads: CASSVGTRGEQFF. Here the CDR3 DNA reads TGTGCCAGCAGCGTCGGGACTAGAGGTGAGCAGTTCTTC.